These 16 T cell receptor beta chains came from one sample sequenced in a study of T-cell reconstitution after alpha-beta-depleted transplantation in children. Preparation of the TCRbeta library was carried out with unique molecular identifiers. TCRdb passed the PCR reads through MiXCR, listing each CDR3 protein once. Of 600,000 to 700,000 distinct CDR3 sequences listed, 16% were seen once; the top ten hold 0.8% to 1.1%. The material sequenced was PBMCs from the stem cell graft donor, taken from the stem cell graft. These receptors were collected from a human donor who donated a stem cell graft to a child with acute myeloid leukemia.

This clonotype was found many times. The chain is built from TRBV7-2 and TRBJ1-5; D is unresolved. V was trimmed by 5 bases and J by 4 bases, leaving 9 bases between them. This CDR3 contains 13 residues. The germline CDR1 and CDR2 sequences are SGHTA and FQGNSA. CDR3 coding DNA: TGTGCCAGCAGCCCGGACGGAAATCAGCCCCAGCATTTT. Encoded protein: CASSPDGNQPQHF.

V gene TRBV4-2 combines with J gene TRBJ2-2, with 8 bases that match TRBD1. Germline assignment: CDR1 LGHNA and CDR2 YNFKEQ. V shed 1 base and J 7 bases; nucleotides not matched to a gene: 11. This CDR3 comprises 17 residues. CDR3 in DNA: TGTGCCAGCAGCCAAGTCGGACAGGGTGTTCTTTACGGGGAGCTGTTTTTT. It is translated as CASSQVGQGVLYGELFF.

This clonotype was observed at least ten times. This sequence joins TRBV12-3 or TRBV12-4 and TRBJ2-1, with 7 bases lining up with TRBD2. Trimming took 7 bases from V and 5 from J; bases not matched to a gene: 5. The length of the CDR3 is 13 residues. DNA for the CDR3: TGTGCCAGCACTGGACTAGTTCACAATGAGCAGTTCTTC. It yields the protein CASTGLVHNEQFF.

This clonotype was recorded a few times. V is TRBV29-1 and J is TRBJ2-5; D not resolved. The CDR3 consists of 12 residues. Germline V gene data show CDR1 as SQVTM and CDR2 as ANQGSEA. The ends were cut back, 4 bases at V and 3 bases at J, with 9 bases in the middle. DNA for the CDR3: TGCAGCGTTGGTGGCAGTAAAGAGACCCAGTACTTC. Protein product: CSVGGSKETQYF.

This clonotype appeared many times. V gene TRBV25-1 combines with J gene TRBJ2-5; D uncertain. V shed 4 bases and J shed 2 bases, with 5 bases lying between them. The CDR3 covers 12 residues. The germline V gene has CDR1 MGHDK and CDR2 SYGVNS. In nucleotides, the CDR3 is TGTGCCAGCAGTGTCACGCAAGAGACCCAGTACTTC. Translation: CASSVTQETQYF.

There are many counts of this clonotype. The chain is built from TRBV9 and TRBJ2-1; no definite D call. The germline CDR1 and CDR2 sequences are SGDLS and YYNGEE. This CDR3 is 14 amino acids long. Trimming pared 0 bases from V and 7 bases from J, leaving 11 bases between. This CDR3 reads CASSVVGTPNEQFF. The CDR3 DNA is TGTGCCAGCAGCGTAGTGGGCACGCCTAATGAGCAGTTCTTC.

This clonotype came up a few times. The J gene is TRBJ2-5, the V gene TRBV2, with no clear D. This CDR3 has 12 residues. Between the trimmed V and J ends, which lost 7 bases and 5 bases, there was a span of 11 bases. Germline V gives CDR1 SNHLY, CDR2 FYNNEI. In DNA, the CDR3 is TGTGCCAGCACGCCTCTGGTCGAGACCCAGTACTTC. Translation: CASTPLVETQYF.

In its sample, this clonotype was seen a few times. This rearrangement joins TRBV20-1 to TRBJ2-2, with D maybe TRBD2 (5 bases). Trimming cost V 0 bases and J 4 bases, with 9 bases left between them. CDR1 DFQATT and CDR2 SNEGSKA come from the germline V gene (reference sequence). The CDR3 spans 14 residues. The CDR3 DNA reads as TGCAGTGCTAGAGAAATAGGGAGCACCGGGGAGCTGTTTTTT. Protein: CSAREIGSTGELFF.

This clonotype was observed a handful of times. This sequence joins TRBV10-2 and TRBJ2-3; TRBD2 aligns across 10 bases. There are 16 residues in the CDR3. In germline, CDR1 is WSHSY, CDR2 SAAADI. J gave up 2 bases and V 5 bases, and 7 bases lay outside the gene matches. The DNA for the CDR3 is TGCGCCAGCAGTCAGAGCGGGGGGGTTCTCACAGATACGCAGTATTTT. It codes for CASSQSGGVLTDTQYF.

There are a few counts of this clonotype. In DNA form, the CDR3 reads TGTGCCAGCAGCTTAGGCATGGCAGACTACAATGAGCAGTTCTTC. This sequence encodes CASSLGMADYNEQFF. The gene calls are TRBV13 and TRBJ2-1; D uncertain. The germline CDR1 and CDR2 sequences are PRHDT and FYEKMQ (reference sequence). The CDR3 has 15 amino acids. V was trimmed by 0 bases and J by 3 bases, leaving 9 bases between them.

This sequence joins TRBV10-2 and TRBJ1-5, with D perhaps matching TRBD1 (6 bases). The germline V gene encodes CDR1 WSHSY and CDR2 SAAADI. V was cut by 4 bases and J by 5 bases, with 12 bases left in between. The CDR3 is made up of 14 amino acids. The chain's CDR3 is CASSAGDGDQPQHF. The CDR3 DNA follows: TGCGCCAGCAGTGCAGGGGACGGTGATCAGCCCCAGCATTTT.

The sample holds a few counts of this clonotype. V gene TRBV15 combines with J gene TRBJ2-5, with TRBD2 as a possible D gene (5 bases). V was pared by 0 bases and J by 5 bases, with 13 bases between. Germline-derived CDR1 and CDR2 are LNHNV and YYDKDF (reference sequence). The length of the CDR3 is 15 residues. The CDR3 is CATSRDWRLPETQYF. For the CDR3, the DNA is TGTGCCACCAGCAGAGATTGGAGGCTGCCCGAGACCCAGTACTTC.

The sample holds a few counts of this clonotype. The V and J genes are TRBV6-2 or TRBV6-3 and TRBJ2-7; 10 bases agree with TRBD2. There are 13 residues in the CDR3. The junction had 0 bases not matched to a gene; V was cut back by 4 bases and J by 3 bases. The germline V gene has CDR1 MNHEY and CDR2 SVGEGT. CDR3 region: CASSWTSGYEQYF. The CDR3 region has the DNA TGTGCCAGCAGTTGGACTAGCGGCTACGAGCAGTACTTC.

The table lists this clonotype with a few counts. The chain uses TRBV5-5 and TRBJ2-1; weak D call: TRBD1 (6 bases). Trimming left V 4 bases short and J 0 bases short, with 17 bases between. The germline CDR1 and CDR2 sequences are SGHKS and YYEKEE (reference sequence). There are 17 residues in the CDR3. CDR3 in DNA: TGTGCCAGCAGCCGAACCGGGACAACAACCTCCTACAATGAGCAGTTCTTC. The encoded protein is CASSRTGTTTSYNEQFF.

In its sample, this clonotype was seen many times. This chain uses TRBV20-1 with TRBJ1-4; a possible D gene is TRBD1 (6 bases). V lost 0 bases, J lost 8 bases, and 7 bases lay in between. This CDR3 spans 12 amino acids. CDR1 and CDR2 from the germline V gene are DFQATT and SNEGSKA (reference sequence). The CDR3 nucleotides read TGCAGTGCTAGAGAAGGGGGGGAAAAACTGTTTTTT. Translating gives CSAREGGEKLFF.

This clonotype was found many times. The rearrangement links TRBV5-1 to TRBJ2-2; D may be TRBD2 (5 bases). V was pared by 5 bases and J by 3 bases, with 11 bases between. The germline gives CDR1 SGHRS, CDR2 YFSETQ. This CDR3 is built from 14 residues. The CDR3 here is CASSWARDTGELFF. The CDR3 DNA reads as TGCGCCAGCAGTTGGGCGCGGGACACCGGGGAGCTGTTTTTT.